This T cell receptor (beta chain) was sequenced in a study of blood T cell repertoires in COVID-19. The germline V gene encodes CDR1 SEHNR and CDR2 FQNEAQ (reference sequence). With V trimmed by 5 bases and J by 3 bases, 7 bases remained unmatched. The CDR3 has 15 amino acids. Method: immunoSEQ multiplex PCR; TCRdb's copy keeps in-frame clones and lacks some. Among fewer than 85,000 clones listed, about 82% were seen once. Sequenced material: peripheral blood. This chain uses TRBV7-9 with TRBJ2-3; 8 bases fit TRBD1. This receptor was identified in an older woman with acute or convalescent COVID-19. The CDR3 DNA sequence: TGTGCCAGCAGCGTCGGACAGGGTTGGACAGATACGCAGTATTTT. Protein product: CASSVGQGWTDTQYF.